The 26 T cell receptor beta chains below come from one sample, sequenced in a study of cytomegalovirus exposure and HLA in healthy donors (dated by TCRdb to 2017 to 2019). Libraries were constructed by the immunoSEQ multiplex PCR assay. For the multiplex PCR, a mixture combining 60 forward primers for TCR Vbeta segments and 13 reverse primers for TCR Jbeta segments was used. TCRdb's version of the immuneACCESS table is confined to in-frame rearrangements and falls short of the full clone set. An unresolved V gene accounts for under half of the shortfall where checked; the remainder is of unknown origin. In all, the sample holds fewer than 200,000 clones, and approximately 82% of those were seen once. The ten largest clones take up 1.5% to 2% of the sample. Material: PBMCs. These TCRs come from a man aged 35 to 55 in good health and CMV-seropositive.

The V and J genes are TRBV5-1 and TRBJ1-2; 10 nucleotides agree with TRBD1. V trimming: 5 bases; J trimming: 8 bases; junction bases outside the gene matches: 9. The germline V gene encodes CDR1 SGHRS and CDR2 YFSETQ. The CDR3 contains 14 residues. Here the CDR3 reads CASRPTGGAEGYTF. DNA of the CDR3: TGCGCCAGCAGGCCGACAGGGGGCGCGGAAGGCTACACCTTC.

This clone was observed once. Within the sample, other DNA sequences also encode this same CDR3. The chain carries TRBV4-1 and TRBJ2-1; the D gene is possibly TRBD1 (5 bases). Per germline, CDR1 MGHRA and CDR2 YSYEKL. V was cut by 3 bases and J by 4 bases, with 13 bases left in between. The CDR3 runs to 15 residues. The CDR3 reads CASSQDQGAYNEQFF. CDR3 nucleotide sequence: TGCGCCAGCAGCCAGGATCAAGGGGCATACAATGAGCAGTTCTTC.

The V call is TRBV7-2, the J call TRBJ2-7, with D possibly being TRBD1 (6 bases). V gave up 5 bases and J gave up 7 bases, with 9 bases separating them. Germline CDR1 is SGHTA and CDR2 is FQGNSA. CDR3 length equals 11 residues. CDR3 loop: CASSLQGEQYF. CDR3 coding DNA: TGTGCCAGCAGCCTCCAGGGGGAGCAGTACTTC.

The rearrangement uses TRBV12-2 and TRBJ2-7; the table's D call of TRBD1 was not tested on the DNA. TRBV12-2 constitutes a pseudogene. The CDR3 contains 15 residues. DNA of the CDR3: TGTGCAAGTCGCTTAGCAGGGACAGGGGGCTGGGAGCAGTACTTC. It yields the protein CASRLAGTGGWEQYF.

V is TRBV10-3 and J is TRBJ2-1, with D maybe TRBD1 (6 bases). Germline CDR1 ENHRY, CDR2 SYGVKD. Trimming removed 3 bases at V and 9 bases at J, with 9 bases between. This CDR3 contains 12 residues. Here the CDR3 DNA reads TGTGCCATCAGTGACGGGACAACTGAGCAGTTCTTC. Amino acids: CAISDGTTEQFF.

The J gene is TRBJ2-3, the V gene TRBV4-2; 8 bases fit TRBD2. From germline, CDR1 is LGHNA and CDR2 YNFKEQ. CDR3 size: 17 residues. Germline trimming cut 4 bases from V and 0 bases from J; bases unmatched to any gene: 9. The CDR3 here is CASSPGLAGRSTDTQYF. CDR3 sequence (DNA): TGTGCCAGCAGCCCCGGGCTAGCGGGCCGCAGCACAGATACGCAGTATTTT.

For the CDR3, the DNA is TGCGCCAGCAGCCTACAGGGGACGGGCAATCAGCCCCAGCATTTT. Translating it yields CASSLQGTGNQPQHF. This rearrangement joins TRBV5-1 to TRBJ1-5; 7 bases align to TRBD1. Germline V gives CDR1 SGHRS, CDR2 YFSETQ. The CDR3 length is 15 residues. The ends lost 4 bases at V and 2 bases at J; junction bases unmatched: 6.

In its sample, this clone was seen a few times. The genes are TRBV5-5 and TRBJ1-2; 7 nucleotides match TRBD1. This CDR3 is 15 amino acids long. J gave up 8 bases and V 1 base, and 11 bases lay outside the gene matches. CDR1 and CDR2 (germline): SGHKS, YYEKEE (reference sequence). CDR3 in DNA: TGTGCCAGCAGCTTGTTACAGTCGAGACAGGGCGGCTACACCTTC. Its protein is CASSLLQSRQGGYTF.

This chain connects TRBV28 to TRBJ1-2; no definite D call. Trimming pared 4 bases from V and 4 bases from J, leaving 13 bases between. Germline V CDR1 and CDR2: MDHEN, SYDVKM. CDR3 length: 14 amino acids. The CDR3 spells CASSSGRRGYGYTF. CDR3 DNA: TGTGCCAGCAGTTCCGGGAGACGTGGCTATGGCTACACCTTC.

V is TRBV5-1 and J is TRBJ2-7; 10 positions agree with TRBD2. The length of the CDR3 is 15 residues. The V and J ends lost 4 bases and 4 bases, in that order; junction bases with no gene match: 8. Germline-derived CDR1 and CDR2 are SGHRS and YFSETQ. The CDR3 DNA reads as TGCGCCAGCAGCCCTGGAACTAGCGGGATGTACGAGCAGTACTTC. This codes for CASSPGTSGMYEQYF.

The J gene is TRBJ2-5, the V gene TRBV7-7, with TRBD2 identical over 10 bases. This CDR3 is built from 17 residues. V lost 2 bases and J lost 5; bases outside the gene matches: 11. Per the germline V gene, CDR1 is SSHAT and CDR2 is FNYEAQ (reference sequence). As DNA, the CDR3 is TGTGCCAGCAGCTTAATTGCAGCGGGAGGGGCTGGCGAGACCCAGTACTTC. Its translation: CASSLIAAGGAGETQYF.

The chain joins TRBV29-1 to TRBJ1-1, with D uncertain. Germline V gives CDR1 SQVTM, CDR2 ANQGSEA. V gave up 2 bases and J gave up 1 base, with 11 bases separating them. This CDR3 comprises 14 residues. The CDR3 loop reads CSVEQKLKNTEAFF. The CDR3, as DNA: TGCAGCGTTGAACAGAAGTTAAAGAACACTGAAGCTTTCTTT.

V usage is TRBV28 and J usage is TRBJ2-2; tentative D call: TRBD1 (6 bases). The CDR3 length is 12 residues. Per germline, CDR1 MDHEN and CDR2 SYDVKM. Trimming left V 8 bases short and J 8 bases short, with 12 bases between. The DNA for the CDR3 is TGTGCCAGCTGGACAGCACGAGGGGAGCTGTTTTTT. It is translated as CASWTARGELFF.

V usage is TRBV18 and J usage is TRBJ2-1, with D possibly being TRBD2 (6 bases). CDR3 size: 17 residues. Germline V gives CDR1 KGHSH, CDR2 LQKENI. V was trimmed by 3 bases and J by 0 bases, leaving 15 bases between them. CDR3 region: CASSPLLAASSYNEQFF. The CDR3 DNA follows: TGTGCCAGCTCACCGCTACTAGCCGCTAGCTCCTACAATGAGCAGTTCTTC.

CDR3 region: CASSIAGGAYEQYF. CDR3 DNA sequence: TGTGCCAGCAGCATAGCGGGAGGCGCCTACGAGCAGTACTTC. The rearrangement uses TRBV27 and TRBJ2-7; 10 bases align to TRBD2. Germline loops: CDR1 MNHEY, CDR2 SMNVEV (reference sequence). CDR3 length: 14 amino acids. The J segment lost 2 bases and the V segment lost 6 bases, leaving 4 bases of the junction unmatched.

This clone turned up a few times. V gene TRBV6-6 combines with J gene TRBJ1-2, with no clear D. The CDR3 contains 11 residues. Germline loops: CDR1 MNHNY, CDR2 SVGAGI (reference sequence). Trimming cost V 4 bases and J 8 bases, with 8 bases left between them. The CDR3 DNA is TGTGCCAGCAGTTGGAGGGAAGGCTACACCTTC. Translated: CASSWREGYTF.

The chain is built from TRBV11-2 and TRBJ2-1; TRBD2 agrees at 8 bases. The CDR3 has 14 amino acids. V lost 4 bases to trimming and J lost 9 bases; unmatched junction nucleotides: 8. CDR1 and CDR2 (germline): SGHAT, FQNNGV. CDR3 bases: TGTGCCAGCAGCTCCCGGGGACTAGTGCTTGAGCAGTTCTTC. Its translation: CASSSRGLVLEQFF.

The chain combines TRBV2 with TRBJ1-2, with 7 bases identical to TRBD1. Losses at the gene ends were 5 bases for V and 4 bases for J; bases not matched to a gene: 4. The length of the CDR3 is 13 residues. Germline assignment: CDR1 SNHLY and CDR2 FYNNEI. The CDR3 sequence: CASSFRQGYGYTF. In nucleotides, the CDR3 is TGTGCCAGCAGTTTTAGACAGGGCTATGGCTACACCTTC.

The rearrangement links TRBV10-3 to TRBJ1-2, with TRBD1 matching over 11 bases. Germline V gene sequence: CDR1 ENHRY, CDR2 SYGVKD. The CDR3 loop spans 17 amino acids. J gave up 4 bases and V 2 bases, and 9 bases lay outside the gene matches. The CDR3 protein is CAISEPFPGQGAYGYTF. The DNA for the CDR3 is TGTGCCATCAGTGAGCCTTTTCCTGGACAGGGGGCCTATGGCTACACCTTC.

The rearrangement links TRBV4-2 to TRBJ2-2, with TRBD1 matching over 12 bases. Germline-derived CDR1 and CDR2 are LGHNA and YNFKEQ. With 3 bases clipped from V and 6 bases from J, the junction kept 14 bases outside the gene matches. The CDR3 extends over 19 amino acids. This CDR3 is CASSQATSRDRGLAGELFF. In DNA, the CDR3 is TGTGCCAGCAGCCAGGCGACAAGCCGGGACAGGGGGCTAGCCGGGGAGCTGTTTTTT.

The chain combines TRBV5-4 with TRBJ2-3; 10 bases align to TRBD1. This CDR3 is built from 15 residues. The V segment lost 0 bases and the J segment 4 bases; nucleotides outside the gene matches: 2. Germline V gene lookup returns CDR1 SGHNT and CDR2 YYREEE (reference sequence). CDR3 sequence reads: CASSLAGTGADTQYF. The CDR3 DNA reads TGTGCCAGCAGCTTGGCAGGGACAGGGGCAGATACGCAGTATTTT.

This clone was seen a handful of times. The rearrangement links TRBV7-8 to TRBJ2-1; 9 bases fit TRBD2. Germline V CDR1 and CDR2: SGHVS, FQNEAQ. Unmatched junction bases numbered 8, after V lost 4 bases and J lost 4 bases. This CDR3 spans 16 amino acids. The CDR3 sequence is CASSSEAGGLYNEQFF. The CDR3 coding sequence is TGTGCCAGCAGCTCTGAAGCGGGGGGATTATACAATGAGCAGTTCTTC.

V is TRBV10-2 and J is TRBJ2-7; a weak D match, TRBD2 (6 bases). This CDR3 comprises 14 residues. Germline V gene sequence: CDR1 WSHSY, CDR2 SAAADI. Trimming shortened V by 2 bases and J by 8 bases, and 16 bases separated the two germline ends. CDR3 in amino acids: CASSELAPSSQQYF. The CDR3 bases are TGCGCCAGCAGTGAGCTAGCGCCTAGCTCCCAGCAGTACTTC.

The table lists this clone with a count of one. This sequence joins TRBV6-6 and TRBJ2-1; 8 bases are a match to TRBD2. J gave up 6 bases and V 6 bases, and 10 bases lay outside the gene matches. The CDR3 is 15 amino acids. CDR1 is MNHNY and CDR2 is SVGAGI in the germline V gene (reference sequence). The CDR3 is CASRPRGGKVNEQFF. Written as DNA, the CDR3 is TGTGCCAGCAGACCACGGGGGGGTAAAGTCAATGAGCAGTTCTTC.

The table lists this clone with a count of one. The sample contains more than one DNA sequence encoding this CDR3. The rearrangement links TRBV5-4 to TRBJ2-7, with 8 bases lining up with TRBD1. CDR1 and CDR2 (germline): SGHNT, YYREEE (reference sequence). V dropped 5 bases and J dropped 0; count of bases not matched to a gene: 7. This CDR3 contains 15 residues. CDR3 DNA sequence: TGTGCCAGCAGTCGCGGGCAGGGGGCCTCCTACGAGCAGTACTTC. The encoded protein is CASSRGQGASYEQYF.

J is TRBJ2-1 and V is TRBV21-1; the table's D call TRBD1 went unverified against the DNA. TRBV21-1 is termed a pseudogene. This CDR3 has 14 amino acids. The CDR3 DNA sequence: TGTGCCAGCGGCACAGGGGGATACTACAATGAGCAGTTCTTC. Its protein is CASGTGGYYNEQFF.